These T cell receptor beta chains were read from a single sample in a study of T cell changes during pregnancy in multiple sclerosis. Here immunoSEQ multiplex PCR was the method, and the copy in TCRdb shows in-frame clones only, minus some. The data contain 35,000 to 55,000 clones, roughly 93% of them singletons. Sequencing used CD8+ T cells from peripheral blood mononuclear cells, obtained after pregnancy. The receptors were gathered from a female donor with multiple sclerosis, enrolled in a pregnancy study. Each CDR3 is given with its conserved first and last residue. The D gene is left open where the match is weak. Clone sizes are given selectively: once, few, many, or a class where the clone is expanded.

TRBJ2-5,TRBV29-1,once,.,CSGTGRGTQYF,TGCAGCGGCACTGGCCGGGGGACCCAGTACTTC
TRBJ1-2,TRBV5-4,.,TRBD1,CASSREGQGLYGYTF,TGTGCCAGCAGCCGGGAGGGACAGGGACTCTATGGCTACACCTTC
TRBJ2-7,TRBV27,.,.,CASTLGSGYEQYF,TGTGCCAGCACCTTGGGTAGCGGATACGAGCAGTACTTC
TRBJ1-1,TRBV5-1,.,.,CASSFRGIIGDTEAFF,TGCGCCAGCAGCTTCAGGGGTATTATAGGGGACACTGAAGCTTTCTTT
TRBJ1-4,TRBV18,.,.,CASSPRTGGTNEKLFF,TGTGCCAGCTCACCAAGAACAGGAGGGACTAATGAAAAACTGTTTTTT
TRBJ2-4,TRBV19,once,.,CASSIDFPSSSPNIQYF,TGTGCCAGTAGTATAGATTTCCCCAGTTCCTCACCAAACATTCAGTACTTC
TRBJ1-1,TRBV11-2,few,.,CASSFGNTEAFF,TGTGCCAGCAGTTTCGGGAACACTGAAGCTTTCTTT
TRBJ2-1,TRBV7-3,.,TRBD2,CASSPKGLAGRYEQFF,TGTGCCAGCAGCCCCAAGGGACTAGCGGGAAGGTATGAGCAGTTCTTC
TRBJ1-2,TRBV29-1,.,TRBD1,CSVSDRYYGYTF,TGCAGCGTTTCGGACAGGTACTATGGCTACACCTTC
TRBJ1-5,TRBV12-5,.,.,CASGYGQFNQPQHF,TGTGCTAGTGGCTACGGACAGTTCAATCAGCCCCAGCATTTT
TRBJ1-4,TRBV7-9,.,TRBD1,CASRPPGQLNEKLFF,TGTGCCAGCAGGCCTCCGGGACAGCTTAATGAAAAACTGTTTTTT